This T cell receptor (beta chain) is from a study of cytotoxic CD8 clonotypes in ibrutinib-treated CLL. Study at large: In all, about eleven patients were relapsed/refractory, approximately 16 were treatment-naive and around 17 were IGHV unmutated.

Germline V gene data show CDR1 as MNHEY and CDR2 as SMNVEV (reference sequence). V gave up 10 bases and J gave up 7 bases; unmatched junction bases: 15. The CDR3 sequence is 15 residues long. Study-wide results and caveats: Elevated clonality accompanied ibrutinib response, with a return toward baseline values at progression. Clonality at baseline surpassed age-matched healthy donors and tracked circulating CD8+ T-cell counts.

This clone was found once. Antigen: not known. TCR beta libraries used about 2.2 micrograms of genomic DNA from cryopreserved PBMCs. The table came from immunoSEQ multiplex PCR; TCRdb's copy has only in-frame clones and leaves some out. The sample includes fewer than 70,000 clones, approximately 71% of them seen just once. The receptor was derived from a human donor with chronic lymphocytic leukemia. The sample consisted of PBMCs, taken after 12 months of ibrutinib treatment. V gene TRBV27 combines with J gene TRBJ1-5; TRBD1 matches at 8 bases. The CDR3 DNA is TGTGCCATATCCCCCACAGGGGGACCGGGGCAGCCCCAGCATTTT. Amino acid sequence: CAISPTGGPGQPQHF.